These 32 T cell receptor beta chains came from one sample sequenced in a study of blood T cell repertoires in COVID-19. The method was immunoSEQ multiplex PCR; TCRdb's version includes in-frame clones alone and lacks a portion of them. The sample lists around 200,000 clones; approximately 81% were seen once. Sequenced: PBMCs or T cells enriched from blood (not recorded which). These receptors came from a man aged 35 to 55 who had recovered from COVID-19.

Here the CDR3 reads CASSLLGDYGYTF. CDR3 DNA sequence: TGTGCCAGCAGTCTGCTAGGGGATTATGGCTACACCTTC. The chain couples TRBV2 to TRBJ1-2, with a possible D match to TRBD1 (5 bases). The V and J ends lost 5 bases and 5 bases respectively, with 12 bases between them. Germline V gene data show CDR1 as SNHLY and CDR2 as FYNNEI. CDR3 length: 13 amino acids.

The genes are TRBV5-1 and TRBJ1-3, with D possibly TRBD1 on 6 matching bases. Deletions cut 4 bases from V and 4 bases from J, with 18 bases between. CDR1 SGHRS and CDR2 YFSETQ come from the germline V gene. The CDR3 is 16 amino acids. CDR3 sequence reads: CASSLAGTTGGNTIYF. The DNA of the CDR3 is TGCGCCAGCAGCCTAGCCGGGACAACGGGAGGAAACACCATATATTTT.

The chain links TRBV20-1 to TRBJ2-3; 7 nucleotides align to TRBD1. Germline assignment: CDR1 DFQATT and CDR2 SNEGSKA (reference sequence). This CDR3 has 15 amino acids. With V trimmed by 3 bases and J by 0 bases, 6 bases remained unmatched. This chain's CDR3 is CSASGTAFSTDTQYF. CDR3 bases: TGCAGTGCTAGTGGGACAGCGTTTAGCACAGATACGCAGTATTTT.

This clone was observed once. The rearrangement links TRBV7-6 to TRBJ1-5, with a weak D call TRBD1 (6 bases). Looked up from germline, CDR1 is SGHVS and CDR2 is FNYEAQ. V lost 5 bases, J lost 2 bases, and 16 bases lay in between. This CDR3 spans 16 amino acids. CDR3 in amino acids: CASSAAGGAGNQPQHF. In DNA, the CDR3 is TGTGCCAGCAGCGCGGCGGGGGGCGCGGGCAATCAGCCCCAGCATTTT.

In this sample, this clone turned up once. The chain uses TRBV11-3 and TRBJ2-1; 9 nucleotides match TRBD2. After removal of 5 bases from V and 10 bases from J, the junction contained 12 bases not matched to a gene. Germline V lookup: CDR1 SGHNT, CDR2 YENEEA. The length of the CDR3 is 15 residues. CDR3 loop: CASSRGLAYNKEQFF. In DNA form, the CDR3 reads TGTGCCAGCAGCCGGGGACTAGCCTACAATAAGGAGCAGTTCTTC. Full variable domain (remainder filled in from reference TRBV11-3 and TRBJ2-1): EAGVVQSPRYKIIEKKQPVAFWCNPISGHNTLYWYLQNLGQGPELLIRYENEEAVDDSQLPKDRFSAERLKGVDSTLKIQPAELGDSAVYLCASSRGLAYNKEQFFGPGTRLTVL.

The chain has TRBV4-2 and TRBJ2-5; D is ambiguous. CDR1 is LGHNA, CDR2 YNFKEQ, per germline. Between the trimmed V and J ends, which lost 0 bases and 1 base, there was a span of 9 bases. This CDR3 is 15 amino acids long. The CDR3 sequence is CASSQDLDFQETQYF. The CDR3 DNA follows: TGTGCCAGCAGCCAAGATCTTGACTTCCAAGAGACCCAGTACTTC.

The rearrangement joins TRBV9 to TRBJ2-3; 8 positions match TRBD2. The CDR3 extends over 14 amino acids. Germline trimming cut 0 bases from V and 8 bases from J; bases unmatched to any gene: 5. Germline CDR1 and CDR2: SGDLS and YYNGEE. CDR3 DNA: TGTGCCAGCAGCGTAGTTGGCGGGAGGTCTACGCAGTATTTT. This encodes CASSVVGGRSTQYF.

The gene calls are TRBV4-1 and TRBJ2-1, with D possibly being TRBD2 (6 bases). The length of the CDR3 is 14 residues. Germline V gene sequence: CDR1 MGHRA, CDR2 YSYEKL. V shed 0 bases and J shed 7 bases, with 10 bases lying between them. The CDR3 bases are TGCGCCAGCAGCCAAGATGGCCTAGCGAATGAGCAGTTCTTC. Translated: CASSQDGLANEQFF.

This clone was counted only a few times. V is TRBV9 and J is TRBJ2-7; 8 bases agree with TRBD2. V was clipped by 0 bases and J by 6 bases; unmatched bases: 2. CDR1 and CDR2 (germline): SGDLS, YYNGEE. The CDR3 runs to 13 residues. CDR3: CASSVAGGGEQYF. CDR3 coding DNA: TGTGCCAGCAGCGTAGCGGGAGGGGGCGAGCAGTACTTC. Looking up the rest from reference TRBV9 and TRBJ2-7 gives the full variable domain: DSGVTQTPKHLITATGQRVTLRCSPRSGDLSVYWYQQSLDQGLQFLIQYYNGEERAKGNILERFSAQQFPDLHSELNLSSLELGDSALYFCASSVAGGGEQYFGPGTRLTVT.

The chain combines TRBV19 with TRBJ1-5, with D tentatively TRBD1 (5 bases). V dropped 4 bases and J dropped 5 bases, with 15 bases sitting between them. The CDR3 extends over 15 amino acids. Germline loops: CDR1 LNHDA, CDR2 SQIVND (reference sequence). CDR3 coding DNA: TGTGCCAGTAGTACACCGACAGAGGTATATCAGCCCCAGCATTTT. Its translation: CASSTPTEVYQPQHF.

The V and J genes are TRBV6-4 and TRBJ2-3; a weak D match, TRBD1 (5 bases). Per germline, CDR1 MRHNA and CDR2 SNTAGT. With 4 bases removed from V and 4 bases from J, the gap between germline ends came to 9 bases. The CDR3 has 13 residues. The CDR3 DNA sequence: TGTGCCAGCAGTGCTCAGGGCGCAGATACGCAGTATTTT. The encoded protein is CASSAQGADTQYF.

V is TRBV11-3 and J is TRBJ2-7; D may be TRBD1 (5 bases). The CDR3 has 14 amino acids. The germline CDR1 and CDR2 sequences are SGHNT and YENEEA. V was trimmed by 5 bases and J by 4 bases, leaving 15 bases between them. CDR3: CASSRSGQEYEQYF. The CDR3 DNA reads TGTGCCAGCAGCCGATCCGGACAAGAGTACGAGCAGTACTTC.

V gene TRBV27 combines with J gene TRBJ1-6; possible D gene TRBD1, 5 bases. CDR1 and CDR2 from the germline V gene are MNHEY and SMNVEV (reference sequence). Trimming left V 2 bases short and J 7 bases short, with 12 bases between. The CDR3 is made up of 15 amino acids. The CDR3 loop is CASSLLVGGNSPLHF. The CDR3 DNA is TGTGCCAGCAGTTTACTAGTCGGGGGAAATTCACCCCTCCACTTT.

This rearrangement joins TRBV24-1 to TRBJ1-2; 7 nucleotides line up with TRBD1. Germline loops: CDR1 KGHDR, CDR2 SFDVKD. V lost 4 bases, J lost 1 base, and 5 bases stayed unmatched. CDR3 size: 15 residues. As DNA, the CDR3 is TGTGCCACCAGTGACCCGGCAGGGGGTAACTATGGCTACACCTTC. It specifies CATSDPAGGNYGYTF.

The chain employs TRBV19 and TRBJ2-7; perhaps TRBD1 as D (6 bases). Trimming removed 9 bases at V and 7 bases at J, with 19 bases between. The germline V gene has CDR1 LNHDA and CDR2 SQIVND (reference sequence). The CDR3 totals 13 residues. As DNA, the CDR3 is TGTGCCAGCTTTGACAGGACCGCTTCTGAGCAGTACTTC. As protein: CASFDRTASEQYF.

V is TRBV10-3 and J is TRBJ2-7, with D possibly TRBD2 on 6 matching bases. V lost 10 bases, J lost 5 bases, and 18 bases lay in between. The V gene's germline CDR1 is ENHRY and CDR2 SYGVKD. There are 13 residues in the CDR3. CDR3 sequence (DNA): TGTGCCACGACTAGGCAGGGTATCAACGAGCAGTACTTC. Amino acid sequence: CATTRQGINEQYF.

The chain joins TRBV7-2 to TRBJ2-5; weak D call: TRBD1 (6 bases). Between the trimmed V and J ends, which lost 3 bases and 4 bases, there was a span of 12 bases. There are 14 residues in the CDR3. From germline, CDR1 is SGHTA and CDR2 FQGNSA. CDR3 residues: CASSFQGWAETQYF. CDR3 nucleotide sequence: TGTGCCAGCAGCTTTCAGGGGTGGGCAGAGACCCAGTACTTC.

The gene calls are TRBV24-1 and TRBJ1-2; D is undetermined. This CDR3 spans 11 amino acids. The germline CDR1 and CDR2 sequences are KGHDR and SFDVKD. Trimming left V 6 bases short and J 5 bases short, with 6 bases between. CDR3 region: CATSPGYGYTF. In DNA, the CDR3 is TGTGCCACCAGTCCGGGATATGGCTACACCTTC.

This clone was seen repeatedly, ten times or more. This sequence joins TRBV7-3 and TRBJ2-1; TRBD2 matches at 11 bases. The length of the CDR3 is 16 residues. Looked up from germline, CDR1 is SGHTA and CDR2 is FQGTGA. After removal of 2 bases from V and 5 bases from J, the junction contained 5 bases not matched to a gene. CDR3 DNA sequence: TGTGCCAGCAGCTTAGTAGCGGGAGGGCCCAACAATGAGCAGTTCTTC. Amino acids: CASSLVAGGPNNEQFF.

This sequence joins TRBV3-1 (or the pseudogene TRBV3-2) and TRBJ1-1; D not resolved. The CDR3 covers 12 residues. Germline V gene data show CDR1 as LGHDT and CDR2 as YNNKEL (reference sequence). V dropped 8 bases and J dropped 6 bases, with 13 bases sitting between them. In DNA form, the CDR3 reads TGTGCCAGCGCCCAGTCGAGGGCTGAAGCTTTCTTT. Its protein product is CASAQSRAEAFF.

V usage is TRBV30 and J usage is TRBJ1-2, with D possibly matching TRBD1 (5 bases). There are 15 residues in the CDR3. V lost 7 bases to trimming and J lost 3 bases, with 21 bases between them. CDR1 is GTSNPN and CDR2 is SVGIG in the germline V gene (reference sequence). The CDR3 nucleotides are TGTGCCTCCTCTTCTGGCAGGGCGGTATACTATGGCTACACCTTC. It yields the protein CASSSGRAVYYGYTF.

The rearrangement links TRBV3-1 (or the pseudogene TRBV3-2) to TRBJ2-3; 7 bases are shared with TRBD2. Germline V CDR1 and CDR2: LGHDT, YNNKEL (reference sequence). This CDR3 is built from 16 residues. V was clipped by 0 bases and J by 2 bases; unmatched bases: 5. In nucleotides, the CDR3 is TGTGCCAGCAGCCAAGAATGGGGGGGAATCACAGATACGCAGTATTTT. Protein product: CASSQEWGGITDTQYF.

CDR3 DNA sequence: TGTGCCAGCAGCTTGGAAACTCTCTCTCGGGGTCTCTATGGCTACACCTTC. Its protein product is CASSLETLSRGLYGYTF. The chain carries TRBV5-6 and TRBJ1-2, with no clear D. The CDR3 spans 17 residues. Germline V CDR1 and CDR2: SGHDT, YYEEEE. Deletions cut 0 bases from V and 4 bases from J, with 19 bases between.

This clone was seen more than once but under ten times. The CDR3 DNA is TGTGCCAGTAGTACCCTAGTACAGGGAGCTCAGCCCCAGCATTTT. This translates into CASSTLVQGAQPQHF. The rearrangement links TRBV19 to TRBJ1-5; possible D gene TRBD1, 6 bases. Per germline, CDR1 LNHDA and CDR2 SQIVND (reference sequence). The CDR3 has 15 residues. The V and J ends lost 4 bases and 6 bases respectively, with 16 bases between them.

The V and J genes are TRBV7-9 and TRBJ1-2; TRBD1 is a possible D gene (6 bases). CDR1 and CDR2 (germline): SEHNR, FQNEAQ (reference sequence). Trimming shortened V by 7 bases and J by 2 bases, and 14 bases separated the two germline ends. The CDR3 totals 14 residues. CDR3 sequence (DNA): TGTGCCAGCAAAAAAGGGGGGGAAAACTATGGCTACACCTTC. It translates to CASKKGGENYGYTF.

The DNA of the CDR3 is TGTGCCAGCAGCCACGACACCCTGAACACTGAAGCTTTCTTT. Translating gives CASSHDTLNTEAFF. The V gene is TRBV7-9, the J gene TRBJ1-1; no firm D call. Germline CDR1 and CDR2: SEHNR and FQNEAQ (reference sequence). CDR3 length: 14 residues. Trimming left V 5 bases short and J 0 bases short, with 10 bases between.

The chain employs TRBV2 and TRBJ2-3, with TRBD1 identical over 7 bases. Germline trimming cut 1 base from V and 2 bases from J; bases unmatched to any gene: 3. There are 15 residues in the CDR3. The germline V gene encodes CDR1 SNHLY and CDR2 FYNNEI. The chain's CDR3 is CASSEDRGPTDTQYF. The CDR3 nucleotides read TGTGCCAGCAGTGAAGATAGGGGGCCCACAGATACGCAGTATTTT. Together with reference TRBV2 and TRBJ2-3, the CDR3 gives the full variable domain: EPEVTQTPSHQVTQMGQEVILRCVPISNHLYFYWYRQILGQKVEFLVSFYNNEISEKSEIFDDQFSVERPDGSNFTLKIRSTKLEDSAMYFCASSEDRGPTDTQYFGPGTRLTVL.

Comment on this clone: The CDR3 carries no conserved terminal phenylalanine or tryptophan, so it likely arises from a read error. The limits of the CDR3 on the DNA are not certain, so only TCRdb's listed CDR3 is given. The chain uses TRBV5-1 and TRBJ1-1; the DNA was not used to check the table's D call, TRBD1. Germline CDR1 and CDR2: SGHRS and YFSETQ. From its first to its last residue, the CDR3 has 17 amino acids. The chain's CDR3 is CASSLGLSGDRFFNQDL.

V usage is TRBV7-9 and J usage is TRBJ1-5; D is possibly TRBD1 (6 bases). V was clipped by 8 bases and J by 0 bases, with 26 bases between them. The CDR3 has 19 amino acids. Germline CDR1 is SEHNR and CDR2 is FQNEAQ (reference sequence). CDR3 sequence (DNA): TGTGCCAGCCGAGGGGGACGTCAGGGTACCGCCCATAGCAATCAGCCCCAGCATTTT. Amino acid sequence: CASRGGRQGTAHSNQPQHF.

The chain couples TRBV18 to TRBJ2-7, with D perhaps TRBD1 (6 bases). The ends were cut back, 6 bases at V and 6 bases at J, with 21 bases in the middle. The CDR3 has 15 amino acids. Germline CDR1 KGHSH, CDR2 LQKENI. DNA of the CDR3: TGTGCCAGCTCTCTCGCGGACAGTAGTAATTCCGAGCAGTACTTC. This sequence encodes CASSLADSSNSEQYF.

Comments on this clone: Distinct nucleotide sequences in the sample also encode this CDR3. The rearrangement joins TRBV3-1 (or the pseudogene TRBV3-2) to TRBJ2-1; D is perhaps TRBD1 (5 bases). This CDR3 has 13 amino acids. Trimming removed 0 bases from V and 6 bases from J, with 6 bases in between. Germline lookup yields CDR1 LGHDT and CDR2 YNNKEL (reference sequence). Written as DNA, the CDR3 is TGTGCCAGCAGCCAAGAAAGGGGCAATGAGCAGTTCTTC. This sequence encodes CASSQERGNEQFF.

This rearrangement joins TRBV7-2 to TRBJ2-5; 8 bases fit TRBD2. The length of the CDR3 is 16 residues. Losses at the gene ends were 5 bases for V and 4 bases for J; bases not matched to a gene: 12. Germline CDR1 and CDR2: SGHTA and FQGNSA. DNA of the CDR3: TGTGCCAGCAGCGGCGAGCCGGGACTAGGTGGAGAGACCCAGTACTTC. Encoded protein: CASSGEPGLGGETQYF. The whole variable domain, remainder taken from reference TRBV7-2 and TRBJ2-5, is GAGVSQSPSNKVTEKGKDVELRCDPISGHTALYWYRQSLGQGLEFLIYFQGNSAPDKSGLPSDRFSAERTGGSVSTLTIQRTQQEDSAVYLCASSGEPGLGGETQYFGPGTRLLVL.